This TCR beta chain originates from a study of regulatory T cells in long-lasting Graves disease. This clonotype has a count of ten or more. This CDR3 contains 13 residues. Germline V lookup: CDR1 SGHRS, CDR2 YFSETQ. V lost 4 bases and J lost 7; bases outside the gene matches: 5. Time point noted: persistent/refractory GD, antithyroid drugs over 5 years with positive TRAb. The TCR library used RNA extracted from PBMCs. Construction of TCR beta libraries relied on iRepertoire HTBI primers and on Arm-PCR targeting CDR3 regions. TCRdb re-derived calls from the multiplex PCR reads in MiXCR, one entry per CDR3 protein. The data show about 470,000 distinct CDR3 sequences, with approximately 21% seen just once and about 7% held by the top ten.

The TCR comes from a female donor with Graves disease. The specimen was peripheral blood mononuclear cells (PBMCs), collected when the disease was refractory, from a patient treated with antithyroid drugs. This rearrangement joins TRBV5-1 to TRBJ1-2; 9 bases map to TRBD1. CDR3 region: CASSPADRGGYTF. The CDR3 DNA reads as TGCGCCAGCAGCCCTGCGGACAGGGGTGGCTACACCTTC.